Listed here is a single TCR beta chain. Profiled with immunoSEQ multiplex PCR; TCRdb holds only in-frame clones, not every one. The data contain about 69,000 clones, 90% to 95% of them seen just once; the ten biggest clones take up roughly 6%. This record comes from a study of OX40 agonist ivuxolimab in advanced cancers. CDR3 length: 14 residues. Between the trimmed V and J ends, which lost 7 bases and 4 bases, there was a span of 13 bases. The germline V gene has CDR1 SEHNR and CDR2 FQNEAQ (reference sequence). The rearrangement links TRBV7-9 to TRBJ1-4; no clear D gene. The clonotype comes from an adult with an advanced solid tumor such as melanoma, head and neck, liver or kidney cancer. The input for sequencing was CD4+ or CD8+ T cells sorted from blood, taken in a trial of the OX40 agonist ivuxolimab. CDR3 amino acids: CASIPDGYNEKLFF. CDR3 sequence (DNA): TGTGCCAGCATCCCTGACGGGTATAATGAAAAACTGTTTTTT.